This T cell receptor beta chain came from a study of blood T cell repertoires in COVID-19. As handled by the study authors: Amplification of reference gene primers provided the estimated nucleated cell counts. The method was immunoSEQ multiplex PCR; TCRdb's version includes in-frame clones alone and lacks a portion of them. Clonal size and the V and J genes are those of that table, whereas D and trimming came from the DNA. The sample shows 110,000 to 150,000 clones, around 82% of them seen only once. The participants were between about 18 and 95 years old and came from 24 US areas. Clinical histories supplied by participants themselves formed the basis of cohort assignment. Either two negative PCRs, clearance, or symptom resolution qualified Cohort 3 donors as recovered. V was trimmed by 2 bases and J by 0 bases, leaving 17 bases between them. The germline V gene has CDR1 SGHRS and CDR2 YFSETQ. The CDR3 sequence is 18 residues long.

This clone appeared a few times. Sequenced: PBMCs or T cells enriched from blood (not recorded which). J is TRBJ2-2 and V is TRBV5-1; maybe TRBD1 (5 bases). The TCR comes from a woman aged 45 to 65 who had recovered from COVID-19. CDR3 nucleotides: TGCGCCAGCAGCTTAGTCCTAAGACAGCGCGCGAACACCGGGGAGCTGTTTTTT. Encoded protein: CASSLVLRQRANTGELFF.